Presented here are 10 T cell receptor beta chains from one specimen sequenced in a study of cytomegalovirus exposure and HLA in healthy donors. TCRdb keeps only in-frame clones here, not all; method: immunoSEQ multiplex PCR. The repertoire consists of about 170,000 clones, with about 90% occurring once and the leading ten covering 4.2%. The sample taken for sequencing was PBMCs. These receptors all stem from a young man in good health and CMV-seropositive.

The chain links TRBV9 to TRBJ2-1; D is unresolved. The length of the CDR3 is 11 residues. Trimming removed 3 bases at V and 5 bases at J, with 3 bases between. Germline values: CDR1 SGDLS, CDR2 YYNGEE. CDR3 nucleotides: TGTGCCAGCAGCGCAAACAATGAGCAGTTCTTC. Protein product: CASSANNEQFF.

V gene TRBV11-2 combines with J gene TRBJ2-5; 9 bases match TRBD1. Looked up from germline, CDR1 is SGHAT and CDR2 is FQNNGV. V lost 3 bases and J lost 4; bases outside the gene matches: 12. The CDR3 extends over 17 amino acids. CDR3 sequence: CASSFSGTGTERETQYF. The CDR3 nucleotides read TGTGCCAGCAGCTTCTCCGGGACAGGGACCGAACGAGAGACCCAGTACTTC. The whole variable domain, remainder taken from reference TRBV11-2 and TRBJ2-5, is EAGVAQSPRYKIIEKRQSVAFWCNPISGHATLYWYQQILGQGPKLLIQFQNNGVVDDSQLPKDRFSAERLKGVDSTLKIQPAKLEDSAVYLCASSFSGTGTERETQYFGPGTRLLVL.

The chain uses TRBV19 and TRBJ2-1; TRBD2 might be the D (6 bases). CDR1 and CDR2 from the germline V gene are LNHDA and SQIVND (reference sequence). V lost 6 bases, J lost 0 bases, and 12 bases lay in between. The CDR3 is made up of 15 amino acids. CDR3 residues: CASRLSGASYNEQFF. CDR3 DNA sequence: TGTGCCAGTAGACTTAGCGGAGCCTCCTACAATGAGCAGTTCTTC.

The V call is TRBV21-1, the J call TRBJ2-7; the tabulated D call, TRBD1, remains unverified against the DNA. TRBV21-1 is recorded as a pseudogene. There are 17 residues in the CDR3. The CDR3 reads CASSKALTPDISYEQYF. DNA for the CDR3: TGTGCCAGCAGCAAAGCACTAACACCGGACATTTCCTACGAGCAGTACTTC.

The gene calls are TRBV27 and TRBJ2-7; 7 bases are shared with TRBD2. CDR3 length equals 15 residues. Germline lookup yields CDR1 MNHEY and CDR2 SMNVEV (reference sequence). Trimming took 5 bases from V and 2 from J; bases not matched to a gene: 9. CDR3 protein: CASSLSWGRAYEQYF. As DNA, the CDR3 is TGTGCCAGCAGTCTGAGTTGGGGGAGGGCCTACGAGCAGTACTTC.

This chain links TRBV6-5 with TRBJ1-2, with D tentatively TRBD1 (6 bases). The CDR3 covers 15 residues. CDR1 and CDR2 from the germline V gene are MNHEY and SVGAGI. Trimming took off 0 bases at V and 5 bases at J, with 13 bases between the two ends. CDR3 bases: TGTGCCAGCAGTTACTCTACAGGGCTTATATATGGCTACACCTTC. This sequence encodes CASSYSTGLIYGYTF.

The rearrangement uses TRBV10-3 and TRBJ2-3, with D perhaps matching TRBD2 (5 bases). The CDR3 is 11 residues long. Germline lookup yields CDR1 ENHRY and CDR2 SYGVKD. Trimming removed 7 bases at V and 9 bases at J, with 11 bases between. DNA of the CDR3: TGTGCCATCATGAAGGAGGACACGCAGTATTTT. This sequence encodes CAIMKEDTQYF.

The CDR3 DNA reads TGTGCCAGCAGCGTAGGTGCGGGGGTGGCGAACACCGGGGAGCTGTTTTTT. Its translation is CASSVGAGVANTGELFF. The gene calls are TRBV9 and TRBJ2-2; TRBD2 aligns across 7 bases. CDR3 size: 17 residues. Germline loops: CDR1 SGDLS, CDR2 YYNGEE. The V and J ends lost 0 bases and 0 bases, in that order; junction bases with no gene match: 5.

The V call is TRBV6-5, the J call TRBJ2-1; 7 positions agree with TRBD1. Germline CDR1 is MNHEY and CDR2 is SVGAGI. The junction had 1 base not matched to a gene; V was cut back by 3 bases and J by 5 bases. The CDR3 consists of 13 residues. CDR3 protein: CASSYGTDNEQFF. Written as DNA, the CDR3 is TGTGCCAGCAGTTATGGGACAGACAATGAGCAGTTCTTC.

This clone was recorded once. The chain employs TRBV4-1 and TRBJ2-7; 8 bases are shared with TRBD1. Germline values: CDR1 MGHRA, CDR2 YSYEKL. The CDR3 has 15 amino acids. J lost 5 bases, V lost 3 bases, and 9 bases had no gene match. CDR3 region: CASSQADRGSDEQYF. The DNA of the CDR3 is TGCGCCAGCAGCCAGGCTGACAGGGGATCAGACGAGCAGTACTTC.